These 29 T cell receptor beta chains were sequenced from one sample in a study of identical twins. MiXCR, run by TCRdb on the 5' RACE reads, gives a single entry per CDR3 protein. The sample lists about 690,000 distinct CDR3 sequences; around 5.7% were seen once. Sequenced input: naive T cells sorted from blood. The receptors originated from a man aged 18 to 29 in good health.

The table lists this clonotype with many counts. The J gene is TRBJ2-3, the V gene TRBV6-5; possibly TRBD2 for D (5 bases). The CDR3 length is 16 residues. Germline V gives CDR1 MNHEY, CDR2 SVGAGI. Trimming shortened V by 0 bases and J by 4 bases, and 14 bases separated the two germline ends. CDR3 sequence: CASSYSTGSAADTQYF. DNA of the CDR3: TGTGCCAGCAGTTACTCGACGGGTAGCGCCGCAGATACGCAGTATTTT.

This clonotype was detected many times. The gene calls are TRBV20-1 and TRBJ2-3, with TRBD2 matching 12 bases. CDR1 and CDR2 from the germline V gene are DFQATT and SNEGSKA (reference sequence). Germline trimming cut 6 bases from V and 3 bases from J; bases unmatched to any gene: 7. CDR3 size: 15 residues. Written as DNA, the CDR3 is TGCAGTGCCCGGAGGACTAGCGGGGATACAGATACGCAGTATTTT. This gives the protein CSARRTSGDTDTQYF.

This clonotype was found a few times. This chain links TRBV5-1 with TRBJ2-3, with 11 bases aligning to TRBD1. This CDR3 is 16 amino acids long. The J segment lost 0 bases and the V segment lost 4 bases, leaving 4 bases of the junction unmatched. Germline lookup yields CDR1 SGHRS and CDR2 YFSETQ. In nucleotides, the CDR3 is TGCGCCAGCAGCGGAGGACAGGGGGCGAGCACAGATACGCAGTATTTT. Protein: CASSGGQGASTDTQYF.

The chain is built from TRBV20-1 and TRBJ1-5; 8 bases are a match to TRBD1. The trim removed 4 bases at V and 4 bases at J, leaving 3 bases unmatched. Germline V CDR1 and CDR2: DFQATT, SNEGSKA (reference sequence). The CDR3 extends over 13 amino acids. The CDR3, as DNA: TGCAGTGCTAAGGACAGGGTGAATCAGCCCCAGCATTTT. This sequence encodes CSAKDRVNQPQHF.

This clonotype was detected ten times or more. This rearrangement joins TRBV20-1 to TRBJ2-1; D unresolved. V lost 1 base to trimming and J lost 0 bases, with 13 bases between them. In germline, CDR1 is DFQATT, CDR2 SNEGSKA (reference sequence). The CDR3 covers 16 residues. The DNA of the CDR3 is TGCAGTGCTAGAGCCTACACCTTTTCCTCCTACAATGAGCAGTTCTTC. This gives the protein CSARAYTFSSYNEQFF.

This clonotype came up many times. The genes are TRBV4-3 and TRBJ2-2, with 13 nucleotides matching TRBD2. Trimming at V came to 1 base and at J to 6 bases, leaving 11 bases not matched to a gene. This CDR3 comprises 19 residues. Germline V lookup: CDR1 LGHNA, CDR2 YSLEER. The CDR3 DNA is TGCGCCAGCAGCCAAGTTGGATTAGGACTAGCGGGAGTCCCCGGGGAGCTGTTTTTT. Protein product: CASSQVGLGLAGVPGELFF.

In this sample, this clonotype turned up many times. The gene calls are TRBV6-1 and TRBJ2-5, with 12 bases identical to TRBD1. With 3 bases clipped from V and 1 base from J, the junction kept 3 bases outside the gene matches. Germline V gene lookup returns CDR1 MNHNS and CDR2 SASEGT. The CDR3 is made up of 16 amino acids. Here the CDR3 reads CASSDGTGGLQETQYF. CDR3 nucleotide sequence: TGTGCCAGCAGTGACGGGACAGGGGGCCTCCAAGAGACCCAGTACTTC.

This clonotype was seen repeatedly, ten times or more. The chain is built from TRBV18 and TRBJ2-5, with D possibly TRBD1 on 6 matching bases. The CDR3 is 15 residues long. Deletions cut 4 bases from V and 3 bases from J, with 15 bases between. The germline CDR1 and CDR2 sequences are KGHSH and LQKENI. This CDR3 is CASSRVGTKKETQYF. The DNA for the CDR3 is TGTGCCAGCTCACGCGTCGGGACAAAAAAAGAGACCCAGTACTTC.

J is TRBJ2-3 and V is TRBV30; maybe TRBD2 (6 bases). Per the germline V gene, CDR1 is GTSNPN and CDR2 is SVGIG (reference sequence). The V end was cut by 1 base, the J end by 3 bases, with 11 bases between. The CDR3 loop spans 14 amino acids. The CDR3 nucleotides are TGTGCCTGGAGTGAGTCGGCGGGGACAGATACGCAGTATTTT. This translates into CAWSESAGTDTQYF.

The V gene is TRBV19, the J gene TRBJ1-3; the D gene is possibly TRBD1 (5 bases). The V gene lost 5 bases and the J gene lost 3 bases, with 11 bases spanning the gap. Germline-derived CDR1 and CDR2 are LNHDA and SQIVND (reference sequence). The CDR3 runs to 14 residues. This CDR3 reads CASSPDSIGNTIYF. CDR3 nucleotides: TGTGCCAGTAGTCCCGACAGTATTGGAAACACCATATATTTT.

About this clonotype: This sequence may be a read error, since a much larger clone differs from it by one base. This chain uses TRBV29-1 with TRBJ2-3; 14 nucleotides align to TRBD2. The CDR3 spans 16 residues. CDR1 and CDR2 from the germline V gene are SQVTM and ANQGSEA. The CDR3 nucleotides read TGCAGCGTTGAAGGACTAGCGGGAGGGAGCACAGATACGCAGTGTTTT. Translated: CSVEGLAGGSTDTQCF.

The chain combines TRBV11-2 with TRBJ2-5; 9 positions agree with TRBD1. V trimming: 6 bases; J trimming: 4 bases; junction bases outside the gene matches: 9. The CDR3 totals 15 residues. Germline V CDR1 and CDR2: SGHAT, FQNNGV. DNA for the CDR3: TGTGCCAGCAGTTTTTCCATGACAGGGGGAGAGACCCAGTACTTC. Protein product: CASSFSMTGGETQYF.

This clonotype occurred a few times. The rearrangement links TRBV7-3 to TRBJ2-2, with D possibly being TRBD2 (5 bases). Trimming pared 1 base from V and 5 bases from J, leaving 20 bases between. This CDR3 has 18 amino acids. In germline, CDR1 is SGHTA, CDR2 FQGTGA. This chain's CDR3 is CASSLRSSRMGKTGELFF. For the CDR3, the DNA is TGTGCCAGCAGCTTAAGGTCTAGCCGGATGGGTAAAACCGGGGAGCTGTTTTTT.

The J gene is TRBJ2-3, the V gene TRBV30, with 12 bases identical to TRBD2. V was clipped by 1 base and J by 0 bases; unmatched bases: 2. The CDR3 spans 16 residues. Germline V gene sequence: CDR1 GTSNPN, CDR2 SVGIG (reference sequence). The CDR3 spells CAWSEGTSGSTDTQYF. Written as DNA, the CDR3 is TGTGCCTGGAGTGAGGGGACTAGCGGGAGCACAGATACGCAGTATTTT.

This rearrangement joins TRBV20-1 to TRBJ2-5; 7 nucleotides match TRBD2. CDR1 is DFQATT, CDR2 SNEGSKA, per germline (reference sequence). The CDR3 is made up of 13 amino acids. Trimming at V came to 6 bases and at J to 1 base, leaving 5 bases not matched to a gene. The CDR3 reads CSAQGTTQETQYF. CDR3 DNA: TGCAGTGCGCAAGGGACTACCCAAGAGACCCAGTACTTC.

This clonotype has a count of ten or more. This chain links TRBV5-5 with TRBJ2-7; 10 nucleotides match TRBD1. The CDR3 covers 15 residues. Per germline, CDR1 SGHKS and CDR2 YYEKEE (reference sequence). J lost 4 bases, V lost 0 bases, and 4 bases had no gene match. This CDR3 reads CASSLAGTGEYEQYV. The CDR3 nucleotides read TGTGCCAGCAGCTTGGCCGGGACAGGGGAGTACGAGCAGTACGTC.

This clonotype has ten or more counts. J is TRBJ2-2 and V is TRBV29-1; 8 bases align to TRBD1. Germline V gives CDR1 SQVTM, CDR2 ANQGSEA. The CDR3 is 14 residues long. Germline trimming cut 4 bases from V and 5 bases from J; bases unmatched to any gene: 6. The CDR3 DNA follows: TGCAGCGTTGTTGGCGGACAGGGTACCGGGGAGCTGTTTTTT. It specifies CSVVGGQGTGELFF.

This clonotype has a handful of counts. The rearrangement links TRBV11-2 to TRBJ2-3, with D unclear. This CDR3 is built from 16 residues. The germline CDR1 and CDR2 sequences are SGHAT and FQNNGV. Deletions cut 2 bases from V and 3 bases from J, with 15 bases between. DNA of the CDR3: TGTGCCAGCAGCTTACAGGCGAGTAGGTCAACAGATACGCAGTATTTT. Protein product: CASSLQASRSTDTQYF. The full variable domain, in which reference TRBV11-2 and TRBJ2-3 provide the parts outside the CDR3, is EAGVAQSPRYKIIEKRQSVAFWCNPISGHATLYWYQQILGQGPKLLIQFQNNGVVDDSQLPKDRFSAERLKGVDSTLKIQPAKLEDSAVYLCASSLQASRSTDTQYFGPGTRLTVL.

This clonotype came up many times. The rearrangement links TRBV16 to TRBJ2-7, with D perhaps TRBD1 (5 bases). The CDR3 runs 12 residues. The V gene lost 5 bases and the J gene lost 3 bases, with 8 bases spanning the gap. CDR1 and CDR2 from the germline V gene are KGHSY and FQNENV. CDR3 bases: TGTGCCAGCAGCGCTGACAGCTACGAGCAGTACGTC. Its translation: CASSADSYEQYV.

This clonotype was observed at least ten times. The CDR3 spells CASSPDFQETQYF. The CDR3 coding sequence is TGTGCCAGCTCACCGGACTTCCAAGAGACCCAGTACTTC. The chain couples TRBV18 to TRBJ2-5; maybe TRBD2 (5 bases). V was trimmed by 3 bases and J by 1 base, leaving 6 bases between them. The CDR3 is 13 amino acids. Germline loops: CDR1 KGHSH, CDR2 LQKENI.

The table lists this clonotype with a few counts. The chain links TRBV4-2 to TRBJ2-3, with D tentatively TRBD1 or TRBD2 (6 bases each). CDR1 LGHNA and CDR2 YNFKEQ come from the germline V gene. CDR3 length equals 16 residues. Trimming removed 2 bases from V and 3 bases from J, with 15 bases in between. Written as DNA, the CDR3 is TGTGCCAGCAGCCAACTGGGGGGACAAGGAACAGATACGCAGTATTTT. The encoded protein is CASSQLGGQGTDTQYF.

This clonotype was found many times. The chain employs TRBV5-1 and TRBJ2-2; 7 positions match TRBD2. Per the germline V gene, CDR1 is SGHRS and CDR2 is YFSETQ. The CDR3 runs 14 residues. V shed 3 bases and J 5 bases; nucleotides not matched to a gene: 4. CDR3 residues: CASSYREETGELFF. Written as DNA, the CDR3 is TGCGCCAGCAGCTACCGGGAGGAAACCGGGGAGCTGTTTTTT. Full variable domain (remainder filled in from reference TRBV5-1 and TRBJ2-2): KAGVTQTPRYLIKTRGQQVTLSCSPISGHRSVSWYQQTPGQGLQFLFEYFSETQRNKGNFPGRFSGRQFSNSRSEMNVSTLELGDSALYLCASSYREETGELFFGEGSRLTVL.

This clonotype was observed many times. V usage is TRBV28 and J usage is TRBJ2-3, with D uncertain. CDR1 and CDR2 from the germline V gene are MDHEN and SYDVKM. The CDR3 spans 15 residues. The V gene lost 3 bases and the J gene lost 0 bases, with 10 bases spanning the gap. In DNA form, the CDR3 reads TGTGCCAGCAGTTTTTACGGCCAGAGCACAGATACGCAGTATTTT. Its protein product is CASSFYGQSTDTQYF.

The chain links TRBV12-3 or TRBV12-4 to TRBJ2-2; D is uncertain. V lost 3 bases and J 2 bases, leaving 13 bases between the germline ends. CDR3 length equals 16 residues. CDR3 DNA: TGTGCCAGCAGTTTTTACCCTAGACTCAACACCGGGGAGCTGTTTTTT. Its protein is CASSFYPRLNTGELFF.

This clonotype was detected many times. V usage is TRBV12-3 or TRBV12-4 and J usage is TRBJ1-2, with D possibly TRBD1 on 5 matching bases. Trimming cost V 5 bases and J 4 bases, with 17 bases left between them. The CDR3 sequence is 15 residues long. The CDR3 spells CASSPTPGMGYGYTF. CDR3 bases: TGTGCCAGCAGTCCCACCCCAGGGATGGGCTATGGCTACACCTTC.

This clonotype was seen repeatedly, ten times or more. The chain combines TRBV10-3 with TRBJ1-4; D gene unclear. This CDR3 comprises 13 residues. Germline assignment: CDR1 ENHRY and CDR2 SYGVKD. Between the trimmed V and J ends, which lost 8 bases and 0 bases, there was a span of 7 bases. CDR3 in amino acids: CAISGATNEKLFF. In DNA form, the CDR3 reads TGTGCCATCTCGGGCGCAACTAATGAAAAACTGTTTTTT.

This clonotype has at least ten counts. V usage is TRBV12-3 or TRBV12-4 and J usage is TRBJ2-1; possible D gene TRBD2, 6 bases. Deletions cut 8 bases from V and 1 base from J, with 12 bases between. The CDR3 is 14 amino acids. CDR3 residues: CASYRLGSYNEQFF. The CDR3 DNA follows: TGTGCCAGCTATAGACTAGGGTCCTACAATGAGCAGTTCTTC.

This clonotype was counted between two and nine times. The chain uses TRBV12-3 or TRBV12-4 and TRBJ2-1; D gene unclear. V shed 5 bases and J shed 9 bases, with 14 bases lying between them. CDR3 length: 13 amino acids. Here the CDR3 DNA reads TGTGCCAGCAGTCCCCGGGCCCGCGTTGAGCAGTTCTTC. It codes for CASSPRARVEQFF.

V usage is TRBV24-1 and J usage is TRBJ2-2; 9 bases map to TRBD1. The CDR3 spans 16 residues. CDR1 is KGHDR, CDR2 SFDVKD, per germline. The trim removed 4 bases at V and 6 bases at J, leaving 8 bases unmatched. CDR3 loop: CATSEYMDRGPGELFF. Written as DNA, the CDR3 is TGTGCCACCAGTGAGTACATGGACAGGGGACCCGGGGAGCTGTTTTTT.